This TCR beta chain originates from a study of TIL therapy for anti-PD-1-resistant metastatic lung cancer. As for the study in general: Tumors were harvested before any PD-1/PD-L1 blockade. Tumors carried a median around 1.4 non-synonymous mutations per megabase. Median patient age was around 50, ranging about 35-80 years.

Germline V gene data show CDR1 as LNHDA and CDR2 as SQIVND (reference sequence). The length of the CDR3 is 15 residues. V was cut by 6 bases and J by 1 base, with 14 bases left in between. The libraries were made with immunoSEQ v3. Method: immunoSEQ multiplex PCR; TCRdb's copy keeps in-frame clones and lacks some. The repertoire holds roughly 54,000 clones, with around 87% as singletons. Indicated time point: pre-treatment sample, taken before nivolumab and TIL therapy. This rearrangement joins TRBV19 to TRBJ2-3; tentatively, D is TRBD1 (6 bases). This TCR derives from a person aged 25-80 years with non-small cell lung cancer. The sample here was blood, taken at baseline. CDR3 sequence: CASSIQGFGTDTQYF. Written as DNA, the CDR3 is TGTGCCAGTAGCATACAGGGTTTTGGCACAGATACGCAGTATTTT.